This T cell receptor beta chain was sequenced during a study of immune characterization of retroperitoneal liposarcoma. TCRdb ran MiXCR on the PCR reads and lists one entry per CDR3 protein. The data hold roughly 9,800 distinct CDR3 sequences, with about 27% observed a single time. The V gene lost 0 bases and the J gene lost 8 bases, with 10 bases spanning the gap. The CDR3 is 14 residues long. Per the germline V gene, CDR1 is MNHNS and CDR2 is SASEGT. The clonotype originates from a male donor with retroperitoneal liposarcoma. The sequenced sample consisted of tumor tissue. The J gene is TRBJ2-2, the V gene TRBV6-1; D is uncertain. This CDR3 reads CASSEALWEGELFF. The CDR3 DNA follows: TGTGCCAGCAGTGAAGCGCTTTGGGAAGGGGAGCTGTTTTTT.